The 15 T cell receptor beta chains below were found in one sample sequenced in a study of cytomegalovirus exposure and HLA in healthy donors. 60 Vbeta and 13 Jbeta primers were used in PCR. Assay: immunoSEQ multiplex PCR; the TCRdb copy retains only in-frame clones and omits some. The repertoire holds about 170,000 clones, with 75% to 90% as singletons. Material for sequencing was PBMCs. The source of these receptors is a woman between 45 and 60 years old in good health and CMV-seropositive.

This chain connects TRBV2 to TRBJ2-1, with 10 bases that match TRBD2. The length of the CDR3 is 17 residues. Trimming cost V 1 base and J 5 bases; bases outside gene matches: 8. From germline, CDR1 is SNHLY and CDR2 FYNNEI. The CDR3 here is CASSEDLAGAGDNEQFF. The CDR3 DNA is TGTGCCAGCAGTGAAGATCTAGCGGGGGCGGGGGACAATGAGCAGTTCTTC.

The V and J genes are TRBV2 and TRBJ2-5; 8 positions match TRBD2. The CDR3 spans 13 residues. Per the germline V gene, CDR1 is SNHLY and CDR2 is FYNNEI. Unmatched junction bases numbered 10, after V lost 11 bases and J lost 5 bases. The CDR3 here is CAGEAGAGETQYF. The CDR3 DNA reads TGTGCCGGTGAAGCGGGAGCCGGGGAGACCCAGTACTTC.

V is TRBV6-1 and J is TRBJ1-1, with no clear D. From germline, CDR1 is MNHNS and CDR2 SASEGT. This CDR3 is built from 11 residues. The germline V and J ends were trimmed by 7 bases and 4 bases, with 7 bases remaining between them. The CDR3 DNA is TGTGCCAGCACCGGGTTCACTGAAGCTTTCTTT. Residues: CASTGFTEAFF.

The rearrangement uses TRBV7-9 and TRBJ2-3; 7 nucleotides match TRBD1. Germline lookup yields CDR1 SEHNR and CDR2 FQNEAQ (reference sequence). J gave up 0 bases and V 5 bases, and 14 bases lay outside the gene matches. This CDR3 region has 18 residues. The CDR3 coding sequence is TGTGCCAGCAGCGACCCCGGGACAGCTTTACTTAGCACAGATACGCAGTATTTT. As protein: CASSDPGTALLSTDTQYF.

This clone turned up a few times. The chain joins TRBV11-2 to TRBJ2-7, with 9 bases identical to TRBD2. Germline assignment: CDR1 SGHAT and CDR2 FQNNGV. After removal of 6 bases from V and 4 bases from J, the junction contained 7 bases not matched to a gene. This CDR3 comprises 14 residues. CDR3 residues: CASSRLAGNYEQYF. CDR3 nucleotides: TGTGCCAGCAGTCGTCTAGCGGGGAATTACGAGCAGTACTTC.

V gene TRBV19 combines with J gene TRBJ2-5; D is perhaps TRBD2 (5 bases). The CDR3 totals 14 residues. Trimming took off 0 bases at V and 9 bases at J, with 14 bases between the two ends. The germline V gene has CDR1 LNHDA and CDR2 SQIVND (reference sequence). The CDR3 loop reads CASSIEARGNAQYF. For the CDR3, the DNA is TGTGCCAGTAGTATAGAGGCTAGAGGGAACGCCCAGTACTTC.

The chain has TRBV25-1 and TRBJ1-1; D gene ambiguous. From germline, CDR1 is MGHDK and CDR2 SYGVNS. Trimming shortened V by 5 bases and J by 1 base, and 14 bases separated the two germline ends. The CDR3 has 15 residues. CDR3 sequence: CASSFGRVENTEAFF. CDR3 DNA: TGTGCCAGCAGTTTTGGGAGGGTGGAGAACACTGAAGCTTTCTTT.

This clone was detected only once. V gene TRBV21-1 combines with J gene TRBJ1-5. TRBV21-1 is designated a pseudogene. The CDR3 length is 15 residues. The CDR3 nucleotides are TGTGCCAGCAGCAAAGGTGGGTATCGGCGGCAGCCCCAGCATTTT. It yields the protein CASSKGGYRRQPQHF.

V usage is TRBV5-1 and J usage is TRBJ1-4, with D tentatively TRBD1 (6 bases). Trimming pared 2 bases from V and 8 bases from J, leaving 13 bases between. CDR3 length: 14 amino acids. The V gene's germline CDR1 is SGHRS and CDR2 YFSETQ. The CDR3 spells CASSFNVQGEKLFF. The CDR3 region has the DNA TGCGCCAGCAGCTTTAACGTTCAGGGGGAAAAACTGTTTTTT.

V and J are TRBV5-6 and TRBJ2-1, with 9 bases identical to TRBD1. The CDR3 is 15 residues long. Germline V gives CDR1 SGHDT, CDR2 YYEEEE. Losses at the gene ends were 3 bases for V and 6 bases for J; bases not matched to a gene: 7. The CDR3 loop reads CASSSWDREINEQFF. As DNA, the CDR3 is TGTGCCAGCAGCTCCTGGGACAGGGAGATCAATGAGCAGTTCTTC.

This clone was found a few times. The chain has TRBV19 and TRBJ1-5, with TRBD1 identical over 8 bases. CDR1 LNHDA and CDR2 SQIVND come from the germline V gene (reference sequence). V gave up 10 bases and J gave up 3 bases; unmatched junction bases: 5. The CDR3 consists of 13 residues. DNA of the CDR3: TGTGCCACTTCGGACAGGGCCAATCAGCCCCAGCATTTT. As protein: CATSDRANQPQHF. Full variable domain (outside the CDR3, taken from reference TRBV19 and TRBJ1-5): DGGITQSPKYLFRKEGQNVTLSCEQNLNHDAMYWYRQDPGQGLRLIYYSQIVNDFQKGDIAEGYSVSREKKESFPLTVTSAQKNPTAFYLCATSDRANQPQHFGDGTRLSIL.

The chain has TRBV6-6 and TRBJ2-7; D is unclear. This CDR3 is 15 amino acids long. Trimming removed 0 bases at V and 2 bases at J, with 11 bases between. Germline assignment: CDR1 MNHNY and CDR2 SVGAGI (reference sequence). CDR3 nucleotide sequence: TGTGCCAGCAGTTACTCGACAAGCTCTCCCTACGAGCAGTACTTC. Translating gives CASSYSTSSPYEQYF.

V is TRBV6-1 and J is TRBJ2-7; 8 bases match TRBD2. The germline CDR1 and CDR2 sequences are MNHNS and SASEGT. The CDR3 runs to 15 residues. J was trimmed by 0 bases and V by 3 bases; bases with no gene match: 4. The CDR3 region is CASSDERGPSYEQYF. The CDR3 DNA follows: TGTGCCAGCAGTGACGAGCGGGGGCCCTCCTACGAGCAGTACTTC.

The table lists this clone with a count of one. The chain links TRBV6-6 to TRBJ2-5; 8 bases fit TRBD1. Germline V gives CDR1 MNHNY, CDR2 SVGAGI (reference sequence). V lost 0 bases to trimming and J lost 4 bases; unmatched junction nucleotides: 4. The CDR3 totals 15 residues. CDR3 in DNA: TGTGCCAGCAGTTACTCGCAGGGGGCGGGAGAGACCCAGTACTTC. This sequence encodes CASSYSQGAGETQYF.

The chain carries TRBV28 and TRBJ1-2, with D possibly TRBD1 on 6 matching bases. V lost 9 bases to trimming and J lost 4 bases, with 15 bases between them. There are 13 residues in the CDR3. Germline V CDR1 and CDR2: MDHEN, SYDVKM. DNA of the CDR3: TGTGCCAGTACTACAGGGTTTTTCTATGGCTACACCTTC. It yields the protein CASTTGFFYGYTF.